The present T cell receptor (beta chain) was sequenced within a study of blood T cell repertoires in COVID-19. Profiled with immunoSEQ multiplex PCR; TCRdb holds only in-frame clones, not every one. Of some 200,000 clones in the sample, around 87% are singletons; the top ten hold 2% to 3%. Germline CDR1 and CDR2: GTSNPN and SVGIG (reference sequence). V lost 5 bases, J lost 4 bases, and 4 bases stayed unmatched. The CDR3 sequence is 13 residues long. Sequenced material: peripheral blood. This clonotype originated in a man aged 35 to 55 with active or convalescent COVID-19. The V and J genes are TRBV30 and TRBJ1-5; 8 positions match TRBD1. In nucleotides, the CDR3 is TGTGCCTGGGGACAGGGCGATAATCAGCCCCAGCATTTT. Protein: CAWGQGDNQPQHF.